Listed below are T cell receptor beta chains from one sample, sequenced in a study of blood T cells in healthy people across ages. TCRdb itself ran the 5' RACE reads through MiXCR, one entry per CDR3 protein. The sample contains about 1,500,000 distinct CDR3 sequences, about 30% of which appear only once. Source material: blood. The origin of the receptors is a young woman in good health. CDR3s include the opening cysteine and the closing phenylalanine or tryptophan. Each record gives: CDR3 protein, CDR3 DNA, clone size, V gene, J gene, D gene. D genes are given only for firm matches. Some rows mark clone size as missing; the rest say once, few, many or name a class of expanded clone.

CDR3: CASSLEGDRAYGYTF
DNA: TGCGCCAGCAGCTTGGAGGGGGACAGGGCTTATGGCTACACCTTC
size: few
V: TRBV5-1
J: TRBJ1-2
D: TRBD1

CDR3: CASSVLTSRIKNGQFF
DNA: TGTGCCAGCAGCGTCCTGACTAGCAGGATAAAGAATGGGCAGTTCTTC
size: few
V: TRBV21-1
J: TRBJ2-1
D: NA

CDR3: CAISVEGANNEQFF
DNA: TGTGCCATCAGTGTAGAGGGAGCGAACAATGAGCAGTTCTTC
size: many
V: TRBV10-3
J: TRBJ2-1
D: NA

CDR3: CASSSWTSGGSVEQFF
DNA: TGTGCCAGCAGCTCATGGACTAGCGGGGGTTCGGTTGAGCAGTTCTTC
size: NA
V: TRBV3-1
J: TRBJ2-1
D: TRBD2

CDR3: CATSRLPQGYEQFF
DNA: TGTGCCACCAGCAGATTACCACAGGGGTATGAGCAGTTCTTC
size: NA
V: TRBV15
J: TRBJ2-1
D: TRBD1

CDR3: CASSFRAGGPQETQYF
DNA: TGTGCCAGCAGCTTCCGAGCGGGAGGGCCCCAGGAGACCCAGTACTTC
size: NA
V: TRBV7-2
J: TRBJ2-5
D: TRBD2

CDR3: CASSAGQGSSADTQYF
DNA: TGTGCCAGCAGCGCCGGACAGGGGAGTAGTGCAGATACGCAGTATTTT
size: NA
V: TRBV5-6
J: TRBJ2-3
D: TRBD1

CDR3: CSAHTGAAFF
DNA: TGCAGCGCGCATACAGGGGCCGCTTTCTTT
size: NA
V: TRBV29-1
J: TRBJ1-1
D: TRBD1

CDR3: CASSEFVGTGGSETQYF
DNA: TGTGCCAGCAGTGAATTTGTAGGGACAGGGGGTTCGGAGACCCAGTACTTC
size: NA
V: TRBV25-1
J: TRBJ2-5
D: TRBD1

CDR3: CASSRGPATDTQYF
DNA: TGTGCCAGCAGCCGGGGACCCGCGACAGATACGCAGTATTTT
size: NA
V: TRBV7-2
J: TRBJ2-3
D: NA

CDR3: CASGPRTANTDTQYF
DNA: TGTGCTAGTGGTCCCCGGACAGCAAACACAGATACGCAGTATTTT
size: many
V: TRBV12-5
J: TRBJ2-3
D: NA

CDR3: CASSEALQGYEQYF
DNA: TGTGCCAGCAGTGAAGCTCTCCAGGGATACGAGCAGTACTTC
size: few
V: TRBV6-1
J: TRBJ2-7
D: NA

CDR3: CTNLPRYSNQPQHF
DNA: TGTACCAACTTACCCCGGTATAGCAATCAGCCCCAGCATTTT
size: NA
V: TRBV6-5
J: TRBJ1-5
D: NA

CDR3: CASSPTEYSNQPQHF
DNA: TGTGCCAGCTCACCGACAGAGTATAGCAATCAGCCCCAGCATTTT
size: NA
V: TRBV18
J: TRBJ1-5
D: NA

CDR3: CVSSRLPGTSGPYEQYF
DNA: TGTGTCAGCAGCAGACTCCCCGGGACTAGCGGGCCCTACGAGCAGTACTTC
size: NA
V: TRBV21-1
J: TRBJ2-7
D: NA